This TCR beta chain derives from a study of blood T cells in healthy people across ages. Combining a sample-barcoded 5' primer with a J-beta primer mix, a second PCR ran for about 7 to 11 cycles. TCRdb redid the calling of the 5' RACE reads with MiXCR, one entry per CDR3 protein. The sample carries around 1.5 million distinct CDR3 sequences, 42% recorded once. This CDR3 has 14 residues. Trimming pared 2 bases from V and 4 bases from J, leaving 12 bases between. Peripheral blood samples of 9 to 10 milliliters were drawn from each donor. Sequencing was performed on blood. The sequence derives from a young woman in good health. The rearrangement links TRBV12-3 or TRBV12-4 to TRBJ2-7, with D hard to call. The DNA for the CDR3 is TGTGCCAGCAGTTTAAGAGGATTGTTATACGAGCAGTACTTC. Translated, it gives CASSLRGLLYEQYF.